These 20 T cell receptor beta chains share one sample of origin, sequenced in a study of identical twins. TCRdb itself ran the 5' RACE reads through MiXCR, one entry per CDR3 protein. The sample includes about 520,000 distinct CDR3 sequences, around 20% of them seen just once. These records were also assigned to another study, of T cells expressing NK-cell markers.

The sequencing sample was made of CD4+ T cells sorted from blood. Receptors originate from a young woman in good health.

CDR3 sequence (DNA): TGTGCCACCCTTGCGGGCGGGAGGTACGAGCAGTACTTC. Translated, it gives CATLAGGRYEQYF. The chain combines TRBV6-1 with TRBJ2-7; 8 bases agree with TRBD2. The CDR3 totals 13 residues. The germline V gene has CDR1 MNHNS and CDR2 SASEGT. Trimming took 10 bases from V and 4 from J; bases not matched to a gene: 9.

This clonotype was counted only a few times. The rearrangement joins TRBV20-1 to TRBJ2-1, with TRBD2 identical over 8 bases. Germline V gene data show CDR1 as DFQATT and CDR2 as SNEGSKA (reference sequence). V gave up 2 bases and J gave up 4 bases; unmatched junction bases: 7. The CDR3 loop spans 15 amino acids. This CDR3 reads CSARNAGGNYNEQFF. The CDR3 nucleotides read TGCAGTGCTAGAAACGCGGGGGGTAATTACAATGAGCAGTTCTTC.

This clonotype was seen a few times. CDR3 protein: CASQGRVIAEAFF. As DNA, the CDR3 is TGTGCCAGCCAAGGGAGGGTGATCGCTGAAGCTTTCTTT. The chain employs TRBV2 and TRBJ1-1; no firm D call. V lost 8 bases and J 6 bases, leaving 16 bases between the germline ends. This CDR3 spans 13 amino acids. The germline V gene encodes CDR1 SNHLY and CDR2 FYNNEI.

The chain is built from TRBV5-1 and TRBJ2-5; tentatively, D is TRBD1 (5 bases). The V and J ends lost 6 bases and 2 bases respectively, with 8 bases between them. Germline values: CDR1 SGHRS, CDR2 YFSETQ. This CDR3 contains 12 residues. The CDR3 reads CASNPGQETQYF. In DNA, the CDR3 is TGCGCCAGCAATCCAGGGCAAGAGACCCAGTACTTC.

This clonotype was seen at least ten times. The chain is built from TRBV7-2 and TRBJ2-7; a possible D gene is TRBD2 (5 bases). Looked up from germline, CDR1 is SGHTA and CDR2 is FQGNSA. This CDR3 comprises 15 residues. V was pared by 1 base and J by 3 bases, with 13 bases between. The CDR3 loop is CASSLGAAASYEQYF. The CDR3 nucleotides read TGTGCCAGCAGCTTAGGGGCAGCGGCAAGCTACGAGCAGTACTTC.

This clonotype was seen a few times. This chain links TRBV5-5 with TRBJ2-1; possible D gene TRBD1, 6 bases. V lost 1 base to trimming and J lost 6 bases, with 17 bases between them. Germline values: CDR1 SGHKS, CDR2 YYEKEE (reference sequence). The CDR3 totals 16 residues. The CDR3 loop is CASSLLVAGAGNEQFF. The CDR3 DNA reads TGTGCCAGCAGCTTGCTGGTTGCAGGGGCGGGCAATGAGCAGTTCTTC.

This clonotype was detected a few times. The chain has TRBV6-2 or TRBV6-3 and TRBJ2-2; tentatively, D is TRBD1 (6 bases). The CDR3 runs to 14 residues. Germline V gene data show CDR1 as MNHEY and CDR2 as SVGEGT. V lost 2 bases to trimming and J lost 5 bases, with 9 bases between them. In nucleotides, the CDR3 is TGTGCCAGCAGTTACAGGGGGAAAACCGGGGAGCTGTTTTTT. Protein product: CASSYRGKTGELFF.

This clonotype was recorded a few times. The chain employs TRBV12-3 or TRBV12-4 and TRBJ1-2; D gene unclear. V dropped 5 bases and J dropped 6 bases, with 10 bases sitting between them. The CDR3 runs 12 residues. The CDR3 region is CASSLTKNGYTF. CDR3 nucleotide sequence: TGTGCCAGCAGTCTCACCAAAAATGGCTACACCTTC.

This clonotype was seen a handful of times. This chain uses TRBV7-2 with TRBJ2-3, with D perhaps being TRBD1 or TRBD2 (5 bases each). V gave up 4 bases and J gave up 6 bases, with 14 bases separating them. Germline values: CDR1 SGHTA, CDR2 FQGNSA. This CDR3 has 14 amino acids. This CDR3 is CASSSRGLTDTQYF. The CDR3 nucleotides read TGTGCCAGCAGCTCACGGGGCCTCACCGATACGCAGTATTTT.

This chain connects TRBV29-1 to TRBJ2-7; D is unresolved. The CDR3 consists of 15 residues. V was clipped by 0 bases and J by 6 bases, with 18 bases between them. The germline CDR1 and CDR2 sequences are SQVTM and ANQGSEA. The CDR3 DNA is TGCAGCGTTGAAGAGACAAGCTTCCACTCGCGCGAGCAGTACTTC. It codes for CSVEETSFHSREQYF.

The chain carries TRBV20-1 and TRBJ2-3, with a weak D call TRBD2 (6 bases). Per the germline V gene, CDR1 is DFQATT and CDR2 is SNEGSKA (reference sequence). This CDR3 has 13 amino acids. V lost 7 bases and J 2 bases, leaving 13 bases between the germline ends. The CDR3 region has the DNA TGCAGTGGCTCGGGACTCTTCACAGATACGCAGTATTTT. Its protein is CSGSGLFTDTQYF.

V usage is TRBV12-3 or TRBV12-4 and J usage is TRBJ2-1, with 9 nucleotides matching TRBD1. The CDR3 sequence is 14 residues long. The V gene end was trimmed by 5 bases and the J gene end by 9 bases; junction bases not matched to a gene: 8. CDR3 loop: CASSLLTGGGEQFF. CDR3 nucleotides: TGTGCCAGCAGTCTACTAACAGGGGGCGGTGAGCAGTTCTTC.

V is TRBV5-1 and J is TRBJ2-7, with a possible D match to TRBD2 (5 bases). CDR3 length: 14 residues. V shed 1 base and J shed 5 bases, with 13 bases lying between them. Germline CDR1 and CDR2: SGHRS and YFSETQ. DNA of the CDR3: TGCGCCAGCAGCTTGACCACTAGTTCGGACGAGCAGTACTTC. Translation: CASSLTTSSDEQYF.

In nucleotides, the CDR3 is TGTGCCAGCAGCTCCTTGGGAGCGGGGAACAATGAGCAGTTCTTC. Translating it yields CASSSLGAGNNEQFF. The gene calls are TRBV6-2 or TRBV6-3 and TRBJ2-1; TRBD2 aligns across 7 bases. The ends lost 6 bases at V and 5 bases at J; junction bases unmatched: 10. This CDR3 comprises 15 residues. Germline CDR1 and CDR2: MNHEY and SVGEGT.

The chain uses TRBV5-1 and TRBJ2-7, with D perhaps assigned TRBD1 or TRBD2 (6 bases each). Germline V gene sequence: CDR1 SGHRS, CDR2 YFSETQ. The CDR3 has 16 amino acids. Trimming stripped 4 bases from V and 4 bases from J, with 21 bases between. CDR3 nucleotide sequence: TGCGCCAGCAGCAGGGGGACCGGGACGGGGGTTTACGAGCAGTACTTC. Its protein is CASSRGTGTGVYEQYF.

This clonotype appeared a single time. The CDR3 region is CASAQSPNGNTQYF. CDR3 nucleotides: TGCGCCAGCGCTCAGAGCCCGAATGGGAATACGCAGTATTTT. The rearrangement links TRBV5-1 to TRBJ2-3; D is ambiguous. From germline, CDR1 is SGHRS and CDR2 YFSETQ. The CDR3 totals 14 residues. V dropped 7 bases and J dropped 7 bases, with 19 bases sitting between them.

Only a few counts were recorded for this clonotype. The chain carries TRBV6-5 and TRBJ2-7, with a weak D call TRBD2 (6 bases). Germline V gives CDR1 MNHEY, CDR2 SVGAGI. The length of the CDR3 is 16 residues. V lost 2 bases, J lost 0 bases, and 14 bases lay in between. The DNA for the CDR3 is TGTGCCAGCAGTTACCCCACGGGGAGGAACTCCTACGAGCAGTACTTC. Amino acid sequence: CASSYPTGRNSYEQYF.

This clonotype was seen a few times. As DNA, the CDR3 is TGCGCCAGCAGCTCCCGCGGGGGATCCTACAATGAGCAGTTCTTC. Residues: CASSSRGGSYNEQFF. This sequence joins TRBV5-1 and TRBJ2-1; 7 nucleotides match TRBD2. CDR1 and CDR2 from the germline V gene are SGHRS and YFSETQ. CDR3 length: 15 amino acids. Trimming at V came to 3 bases and at J to 1 base, leaving 4 bases not matched to a gene.

This clonotype was counted at least ten times. The V call is TRBV10-3, the J call TRBJ2-3; the D is unclear. The V and J ends lost 8 bases and 5 bases respectively, with 8 bases between them. Germline V gene lookup returns CDR1 ENHRY and CDR2 SYGVKD. The CDR3 has 11 amino acids. CDR3 loop: CAIGPRDTQYF. DNA for the CDR3: TGTGCCATCGGACCACGAGATACGCAGTATTTT.

This clonotype was counted ten times or more. This chain uses TRBV27 with TRBJ2-1, with 8 bases that match TRBD2. V lost 10 bases to trimming and J lost 0 bases; unmatched junction nucleotides: 8. The V gene's germline CDR1 is MNHEY and CDR2 SMNVEV (reference sequence). This CDR3 contains 15 residues. The CDR3: CATSRRGDSYNEQFF. In DNA, the CDR3 is TGTGCCACCTCAAGGCGGGGGGACTCCTACAATGAGCAGTTCTTC.